This T cell receptor beta chain emerged from a study of cytomegalovirus exposure and HLA in healthy donors. Study-level results: It was reported in a later analysis that an Asian-associated ancestry cluster showed fewer N-insertions than the approximately 700-donor mean. TCR beta V- and J-gene trimming was later associated with a missense DCLRE1C variant. The listing of 150 to 200 TCR beta chains classed them as cytomegalovirus-associated. Across donors, sequencing depth was assumed by presence/absence analyses to be roughly uniform.

This PCR relied on a set of 60 Vbeta primers and 13 Jbeta primers. Using immunoSEQ multiplex PCR, the repertoire was profiled, and TCRdb retains in-frame clones only, with some absent. The sample contains over 200,000 clones, around 80% of which appear only once. In regard to this clone: Its specificity is unknown.

Sequencing input: PBMCs. The TCR sequence derives from a woman in her thirties or forties in good health and CMV-seropositive.

CDR3 in amino acids: CASRVTGDSNQPQHF. The CDR3 DNA sequence: TGCGCCAGCAGGGTTACAGGGGATAGCAATCAGCCCCAGCATTTT. V and J are TRBV10-2 and TRBJ1-5; 7 positions agree with TRBD1. The CDR3 totals 15 residues. CDR1 is WSHSY and CDR2 is SAAADI in the germline V gene. V shed 6 bases and J 0 bases; nucleotides not matched to a gene: 5.